These 7 T cell receptor beta chains came from one sample sequenced in a study of cytomegalovirus exposure and HLA in healthy donors. Measured with immunoSEQ multiplex PCR; TCRdb has only the in-frame clones, and not every one. This sample carries around 140,000 clones, over 80% of them seen once, and the ten largest clones take 3.5% to 5%. The sequenced sample was PBMCs. Receptors originate from a man aged 18 to 29 in good health and CMV-seropositive.

The chain has TRBV18 and TRBJ1-3; D is undetermined. V was cut by 2 bases and J by 3 bases, with 5 bases left in between. The germline V gene has CDR1 KGHSH and CDR2 LQKENI. The CDR3 is made up of 13 amino acids. CDR3 in DNA: TGTGCCAGCTCACCAGGCCTTGGAAACACCATATATTTT. Protein product: CASSPGLGNTIYF.

V usage is TRBV19 and J usage is TRBJ1-2, with a possible D match to TRBD1 (5 bases). The CDR3 runs 14 residues. Germline CDR1 and CDR2: LNHDA and SQIVND (reference sequence). The V end was cut by 6 bases, the J end by 6 bases, with 17 bases between. The CDR3 loop is CASSPREGTDGYTF. The CDR3 DNA is TGTGCCAGTAGCCCTCGGGAGGGGACGGATGGCTACACCTTC.

V and J are TRBV29-1 and TRBJ2-7; TRBD2 might be the D (6 bases). Germline values: CDR1 SQVTM, CDR2 ANQGSEA. With 4 bases removed from V and 0 bases from J, the gap between germline ends came to 13 bases. The CDR3 spans 14 residues. CDR3 sequence reads: CSVAGGGSSYEQYF. In DNA form, the CDR3 reads TGCAGCGTTGCTGGAGGAGGGAGCTCCTACGAGCAGTACTTC.

This rearrangement joins TRBV4-1 to TRBJ2-1; no definite D call. The germline V gene encodes CDR1 MGHRA and CDR2 YSYEKL. This CDR3 has 15 residues. With 0 bases removed from V and 0 bases from J, the gap between germline ends came to 6 bases. This chain's CDR3 is CASSQEQSSYNEQFF. The CDR3 DNA reads as TGCGCCAGCAGCCAAGAACAGAGCTCCTACAATGAGCAGTTCTTC.

The V call is TRBV4-2, the J call TRBJ1-2; 7 bases align to TRBD1. This CDR3 has 17 residues. Per the germline V gene, CDR1 is LGHNA and CDR2 is YNFKEQ. The junction had 14 bases not matched to a gene; V was cut back by 4 bases and J by 3 bases. The CDR3 region is CASSPSTPRGLDYGYTF. The CDR3 DNA is TGTGCCAGCAGCCCGAGCACCCCCAGGGGGTTGGACTATGGCTACACCTTC.

The rearrangement uses TRBV18 and TRBJ1-2; D is unclear. Germline V lookup: CDR1 KGHSH, CDR2 LQKENI. The CDR3 is 12 residues long. The V end was cut by 1 base, the J end by 6 bases, with 6 bases between. In DNA, the CDR3 is TGTGCCAGCTCACCACTCACAGATGGCTACACCTTC. As protein: CASSPLTDGYTF.

The genes are TRBV5-4 and TRBJ1-5, with 9 bases aligning to TRBD1. Per the germline V gene, CDR1 is SGHNT and CDR2 is YYREEE (reference sequence). V lost 4 bases to trimming and J lost 3 bases; unmatched junction nucleotides: 5. The CDR3 spans 15 residues. The CDR3 coding sequence is TGTGCCAGCAGCACGGACAGGGGTCTCAATCAGCCCCAGCATTTT. It yields the protein CASSTDRGLNQPQHF. The full variable domain, its missing parts supplied by reference TRBV5-4 and TRBJ1-5, is ETGVTQSPTHLIKTRGQQVTLRCSSQSGHNTVSWYQQALGQGPQFIFQYYREEENGRGNFPPRFSGLQFPNYSSELNVNALELDDSALYLCASSTDRGLNQPQHFGDGTRLSIL.